The 26 T cell receptor beta chains below come from one sample, sequenced in a study of long-term antiretroviral therapy in people with HIV. Survey level was the resolution at which the v3.0 immunoSEQ assay ran. Produced via immunoSEQ multiplex PCR; TCRdb's table is partial and in-frame only. Among about 31,000 clones listed, over 75% were seen once. Sequencing used unsorted PBMCs, obtained 0.8 years before starting antiretroviral therapy. These receptors came from a young man with HIV.

The chain couples TRBV19 to TRBJ2-5; 14 nucleotides agree with TRBD2. CDR1 and CDR2 (germline): LNHDA, SQIVND (reference sequence). The V segment lost 6 bases and the J segment 5 bases; nucleotides outside the gene matches: 8. CDR3 size: 16 residues. DNA of the CDR3: TGTGCCAGTAGGTTGCGACTAGCGGGAGGGGTGGAGACCCAGTACTTC. As protein: CASRLRLAGGVETQYF.

V usage is TRBV18 and J usage is TRBJ2-6; no reliable D call. Trimming shortened V by 0 bases and J by 2 bases, and 5 bases separated the two germline ends. Germline V gene sequence: CDR1 KGHSH, CDR2 LQKENI. This CDR3 has 15 residues. The CDR3 region is CASSPPRTGANVLTF. The CDR3 region has the DNA TGTGCCAGCTCACCACCTAGGACTGGGGCCAACGTCCTGACTTTC.

The chain is built from TRBV9 and TRBJ1-1; 10 bases agree with TRBD1. Germline V gene lookup returns CDR1 SGDLS and CDR2 YYNGEE. The CDR3 is made up of 15 amino acids. Germline trimming cut 1 base from V and 3 bases from J; bases unmatched to any gene: 3. As DNA, the CDR3 is TGTGCCAGCAGCGTAACCGACAGGGGGCACACTGAAGCTTTCTTT. Protein sequence: CASSVTDRGHTEAFF. The whole variable domain, remainder taken from reference TRBV9 and TRBJ1-1, is DSGVTQTPKHLITATGQRVTLRCSPRSGDLSVYWYQQSLDQGLQFLIQYYNGEERAKGNILERFSAQQFPDLHSELNLSSLELGDSALYFCASSVTDRGHTEAFFGQGTRLTVV.

This clone is categorized as medium-sized (0.01 to 0.1%). The CDR3 reads CASSPDRVYEQYF. In DNA, the CDR3 is TGTGCCAGCAGTCCGGACAGGGTGTACGAGCAGTACTTC. V gene TRBV6-6 combines with J gene TRBJ2-7, with TRBD1 matching over 8 bases. Germline loops: CDR1 MNHNY, CDR2 SVGAGI (reference sequence). CDR3 length: 13 amino acids. V gave up 5 bases and J gave up 4 bases; unmatched junction bases: 4.

V gene TRBV4-1 combines with J gene TRBJ2-7; D gene uncertain. Germline assignment: CDR1 MGHRA and CDR2 YSYEKL. V lost 2 bases and J lost 0, with 11 bases in between. The CDR3 contains 15 residues. CDR3 DNA sequence: TGCGCCAGCAGCCAAATTACGTCAGGCTCCTACGAGCAGTACTTC. Its translation is CASSQITSGSYEQYF.

V gene TRBV5-1 combines with J gene TRBJ2-7; 7 nucleotides agree with TRBD2. In germline, CDR1 is SGHRS, CDR2 YFSETQ. The CDR3 consists of 16 residues. V was pared by 2 bases and J by 2 bases, with 10 bases of the junction left unmatched. The CDR3 is CASSFTLAENPYEQYF. CDR3 in DNA: TGCGCCAGCAGCTTTACCCTAGCGGAAAACCCCTACGAGCAGTACTTC.

The chain employs TRBV7-2 and TRBJ1-4; perhaps TRBD1 as D (6 bases). Trimming took off 1 base at V and 8 bases at J, with 14 bases between the two ends. The CDR3 is 15 residues long. The germline gives CDR1 SGHTA, CDR2 FQGNSA. CDR3 region: CASSLGGGGLEKLFF. Written as DNA, the CDR3 is TGTGCCAGCAGCTTAGGGGGGGGCGGGCTCGAAAAACTGTTTTTT.

This chain uses TRBV18 with TRBJ2-7; 11 bases agree with TRBD1. The CDR3 is made up of 20 amino acids. Trimming at V came to 1 base and at J to 6 bases, leaving 20 bases not matched to a gene. CDR1 is KGHSH and CDR2 is LQKENI in the germline V gene. CDR3: CASSPLPLGSGQGALGEQYF. CDR3 bases: TGTGCCAGCTCACCACTTCCCCTTGGATCTGGACAGGGGGCGTTAGGCGAGCAGTACTTC.

This chain joins TRBV4-1 and TRBJ2-7; 13 bases fit TRBD2. CDR1 is MGHRA and CDR2 is YSYEKL in the germline V gene. The CDR3 is 15 amino acids. Trimming took 3 bases from V and 6 from J; bases not matched to a gene: 5. The CDR3 region has the DNA TGCGCCAGCAGCCACGGGACTAGCGGGGCCGCCGAGCAGTACTTC. As protein: CASSHGTSGAAEQYF.

The V and J genes are TRBV20-1 and TRBJ1-2; D ambiguous. The CDR3 sequence is 11 residues long. Germline CDR1 is DFQATT and CDR2 is SNEGSKA (reference sequence). Trimming removed 2 bases at V and 8 bases at J, with 9 bases between. The CDR3 loop is CSARTLGGYTF. In DNA form, the CDR3 reads TGCAGTGCTAGAACCCTGGGAGGCTACACCTTC.

The chain links TRBV18 to TRBJ1-3; TRBD1 agrees at 7 bases. CDR3 length: 16 residues. In germline, CDR1 is KGHSH, CDR2 LQKENI. The V gene end was trimmed by 5 bases and the J gene end by 0 bases; junction bases not matched to a gene: 7. CDR3 amino acids: CASSTGQIYSGNTIYF. Written as DNA, the CDR3 is TGTGCCAGCTCAACGGGACAGATTTACTCTGGAAACACCATATATTTT.

The chain links TRBV5-6 to TRBJ1-4, with no clear D. This CDR3 contains 18 residues. V shed 0 bases and J shed 2 bases, with 17 bases lying between them. Germline CDR1 SGHDT, CDR2 YYEEEE. The CDR3 nucleotides read TGTGCCAGCAGCTTGGCAGGAGATGGGTGGGGTACTAATGAAAAACTGTTTTTT. It yields the protein CASSLAGDGWGTNEKLFF.

The chain joins TRBV23-1 to TRBJ1-2; D remains ambiguous. TRBV23-1 is filed as an ORF, its function uncertain. V was shortened by 6 bases and J by 12 bases, with 23 bases between the two germline ends. The CDR3 runs to 14 residues. The CDR3 reads CASRPGPKGGLDTF. CDR3 sequence (DNA): TGCGCCAGCAGACCCGGGCCTAAGGGAGGATTGGACACCTTC.

This clone was observed once. The chain employs TRBV19 and TRBJ1-4; possible D gene TRBD1, 6 bases. The CDR3 is 14 amino acids. Germline CDR1 reads LNHDA; CDR2 reads SQIVND (reference sequence). The ends were cut back, 3 bases at V and 10 bases at J, with 15 bases in the middle. CDR3 DNA sequence: TGTGCCAGTAGTATGGGGGCGACTGTCGCAAAACTGTTTTTT. Translating it yields CASSMGATVAKLFF.

The chain couples TRBV19 to TRBJ2-5; 7 bases align to TRBD1. V lost 4 bases and J lost 6; bases outside the gene matches: 8. CDR3 length: 14 residues. Looked up from germline, CDR1 is LNHDA and CDR2 is SQIVND (reference sequence). The CDR3 nucleotides read TGTGCCAGTAGTACGGGCGACAGGGAAAAGACCCAGTACTTC. Its translation: CASSTGDREKTQYF.

The chain carries TRBV30 and TRBJ2-2; tentative D call: TRBD1 (7 bases). The CDR3 length is 15 residues. Trimming took off 5 bases at V and 4 bases at J, with 17 bases between the two ends. CDR1 is GTSNPN, CDR2 SVGIG, per germline (reference sequence). CDR3 coding DNA: TGTGCCTGGTATTTAAACAGGGGAGGCACCGGGGAGCTGTTTTTT. Amino acids: CAWYLNRGGTGELFF.

This clone showed up just a few times. This chain joins TRBV25-1 and TRBJ1-6; D uncertain. Between the trimmed V and J ends, which lost 1 base and 11 bases, there was a span of 9 bases. Germline V gene lookup returns CDR1 MGHDK and CDR2 SYGVNS. The CDR3 is 13 residues long. In nucleotides, the CDR3 is TGTGCCAGCAGTGAATCCCGAGCGGCACCCCTCCACTTT. It is translated as CASSESRAAPLHF.

The V call is TRBV6-1, the J call TRBJ1-1; D might be TRBD1 (6 bases). Trimming removed 10 bases at V and 12 bases at J, with 21 bases between. This CDR3 is built from 12 residues. Germline lookup yields CDR1 MNHNS and CDR2 SASEGT. The DNA for the CDR3 is TGTGCCACAGGTCCTCAGGGGAATGTTCCTTTCTTT. It encodes CATGPQGNVPFF.

The chain joins TRBV29-1 to TRBJ1-5; D remains unclear. V lost 5 bases and J lost 4, with 15 bases in between. The CDR3 covers 14 residues. CDR1 is SQVTM, CDR2 ANQGSEA, per germline. Here the CDR3 reads CSVSRGDENQPQHF. In nucleotides, the CDR3 is TGCAGCGTTTCCCGCGGCGATGAGAATCAGCCCCAGCATTTT. The full variable domain, its missing parts supplied by reference TRBV29-1 and TRBJ1-5, is SAVISQKPSRDICQRGTSLTIQCQVDSQVTMMFWYRQQPGQSLTLIATANQGSEATYESGFVIDKFPISRPNLTFSTLTVSNMSPEDSSIYLCSVSRGDENQPQHFGDGTRLSIL.

The rearrangement links TRBV5-1 to TRBJ2-7, with a tentative D call TRBD2 (5 bases). This CDR3 is built from 14 residues. Germline V gives CDR1 SGHRS, CDR2 YFSETQ. Between the trimmed V and J ends, which lost 7 bases and 5 bases, there was a span of 19 bases. CDR3: CASRGGSPGHEQYF. The CDR3 DNA follows: TGCGCCAGCCGGGGTGGGAGTCCAGGCCACGAGCAGTACTTC.

This clone was observed a handful of times. The V gene is TRBV2, the J gene TRBJ2-7; no firm D call. Germline V gene sequence: CDR1 SNHLY, CDR2 FYNNEI. CDR3 length: 12 amino acids. Trimming took 8 bases from V and 5 from J, leaving 13 bases between them. CDR3 sequence reads: CASGKKVHEQYF. CDR3 sequence (DNA): TGTGCCAGCGGCAAAAAAGTTCACGAGCAGTACTTC.

The rearrangement uses TRBV6-1 and TRBJ1-2; maybe TRBD1 (5 bases). This CDR3 has 14 amino acids. The germline V gene encodes CDR1 MNHNS and CDR2 SASEGT. The V end was cut by 5 bases, the J end by 9 bases, with 19 bases between. The chain's CDR3 is CASSPGGDSGRYTF. The CDR3 bases are TGTGCCAGCAGTCCTGGGGGGGACTCTGGGCGCTACACCTTC.

The genes are TRBV4-1 and TRBJ2-6; D might be TRBD2 (7 bases). V was clipped by 4 bases and J by 2 bases, with 15 bases between them. Germline loops: CDR1 MGHRA, CDR2 YSYEKL. The CDR3 runs 17 residues. DNA for the CDR3: TGCGCCAGCAGCCCGGGGGGCGGGGCCCCTGGGGCCAACGTCCTGACTTTC. This translates into CASSPGGGAPGANVLTF.

This chain uses TRBV28 with TRBJ2-2; weak D call: TRBD2 (5 bases). Trimming cost V 3 bases and J 3 bases, with 14 bases left between them. Germline V gene sequence: CDR1 MDHEN, CDR2 SYDVKM. The CDR3 has 16 residues. The CDR3 sequence: CASSFSRAVDTGELFF. The CDR3 DNA reads TGTGCCAGCAGTTTCTCTCGAGCGGTTGACACCGGGGAGCTGTTTTTT.

The chain joins TRBV29-1 to TRBJ2-7; D remains unclear. Germline CDR1 SQVTM, CDR2 ANQGSEA. Trimming stripped 7 bases from V and 2 bases from J, with 15 bases between. The CDR3 length is 13 residues. The CDR3 spells CSASESRAYEQYF. DNA for the CDR3: TGCAGCGCGTCTGAGAGCAGAGCCTACGAGCAGTACTTC.

This sequence joins TRBV18 and TRBJ1-1; 8 nucleotides align to TRBD1. In germline, CDR1 is KGHSH, CDR2 LQKENI. The J segment lost 5 bases and the V segment lost 5 bases, leaving 7 bases of the junction unmatched. The CDR3 is 14 amino acids. CDR3 bases: TGTGCCAGCTCAGCAGGGGGCTCGGGAACTGAAGCTTTCTTT. This encodes CASSAGGSGTEAFF. The full variable domain, in which reference TRBV18 and TRBJ1-1 provide the parts outside the CDR3, is NAGVMQNPRHLVRRRGQEARLRCSPMKGHSHVYWYRQLPEEGLKFMVYLQKENIIDESGMPKERFSAEFPKEGPSILRIQQVVRGDSAAYFCASSAGGSGTEAFFGQGTRLTVV.